This TCR beta chain was identified during a study of cytomegalovirus exposure and HLA in healthy donors. Comments on this clone: Antigen unknown.

Study conclusions and caveats: A link between a missense DCLRE1C variant and TCR beta V- and J-gene trimming emerged from a later analysis. An analysis done earlier found most TCR beta V segments productive about 90% or about 30% of the time. Rates of TCR association differed by HLA locus in a later analysis, with DRB1 highest and HLA-C lowest.

A multiplex PCR was run with 60 Vbeta primers and 13 Jbeta primers. The protocol was immunoSEQ multiplex PCR, while the TCRdb copy is restricted to in-frame clones and leaves out a portion. The sample has approximately 110,000 clones, roughly two thirds seen once. V lost 4 bases, J lost 2 bases, and 13 bases stayed unmatched. The CDR3 loop spans 18 amino acids. Germline V gene sequence: CDR1 MGHRA, CDR2 YSYEKL. This sequence joins TRBV4-1 and TRBJ1-1; 10 bases are shared with TRBD1. The clonotype was recovered from a man aged 35-49 years in good health and CMV-seronegative. Sequencing was performed on PBMCs. CDR3 region: CASSPPLQGQGINTEAFF. The DNA of the CDR3 is TGCGCCAGCAGCCCACCCTTACAGGGACAGGGGATCAACACTGAAGCTTTCTTT.